The present T cell receptor (beta chain) was sequenced within a study of shared clonotypes between healthy human individuals. About the research overall: Researchers drew samples from a couple of women and a few men aged 18 to 49.

A CD45RA+ naive subset and a CD45RA-negative memory subset were split from CD4+ cells. Deep level was the assay's run setting. Sequencing used immunoSEQ multiplex PCR; TCRdb keeps in-frame clones, though not all of them. Of around 700,000 clones listed, approximately 79% are singletons. The CDR3 consists of 12 residues. Germline V lookup: CDR1 SGHDN, CDR2 FVKESK. Trimming cost V 1 base and J 11 bases, with 9 bases left between them. The sample comprised memory CD4+ T cells sorted from blood. Sample subset: CD45RA-negative fraction. This chain connects TRBV14 to TRBJ2-1; D not resolved. The source of this sequence is a woman aged 30 to 39 in good health. CDR3: CASSQVAGKQFF. Written as DNA, the CDR3 is TGTGCCAGCAGCCAAGTTGCCGGAAAGCAGTTCTTC. The variable domain in full, completed from reference TRBV14 and TRBJ2-1, reads EAGVTQFPSHSVIEKGQTVTLRCDPISGHDNLYWYRRVMGKEIKFLLHFVKESKQDESGMPNNRFLAERTGGTYSTLKVQPAELEDSGVYFCASSQVAGKQFFGPGTRLTVL.